This TCR beta chain was documented in a study of cytomegalovirus exposure and HLA in healthy donors. Study-wide results and caveats: Both high specificity and high sensitivity reportedly marked the classifier's diagnosis of cytomegalovirus status. Reportedly, fewer N-insertions than the approximately 690-donor mean appeared in an Asian-associated ancestry cluster in a later analysis. Associated with cytomegalovirus, according to the listing, were around 160 TCR beta chains.

This clone was counted only a few times. Its antigen remains unidentified. This PCR relied on a set of 60 Vbeta primers and 13 Jbeta primers. Some clones are missing from TCRdb's copy, which holds only in-frame ones; the method was immunoSEQ multiplex PCR. The sample lists 250,000 to 350,000 clones; 80% were seen once. The CDR3 totals 14 residues. Germline CDR1 reads MNHEY; CDR2 reads SVGAGI. The V end lost 2 bases, the J end lost 4 bases, and 12 bases lay between the germline ends. This TCR derives from a girl aged 2-9 years in good health and CMV-seronegative. The chain is built from TRBV6-5 and TRBJ2-7, with D perhaps TRBD1 (5 bases). Sequencing was done on a sample of PBMCs. The CDR3 DNA reads as TGTGCCAGCAGTTACCGGCAGGGAACATACGAGCAGTACTTC. It encodes CASSYRQGTYEQYF.